This entry lists 13 T cell receptor beta chains sequenced from one sample in a study of T cell changes during pregnancy in multiple sclerosis. Sequenced by immunoSEQ multiplex PCR; TCRdb stores in-frame clones only, minus some. Altogether about 56,000 clones are present, approximately 90% being singletons, with the ten largest covering nearly 0.2%. The sample here was CD4+ T cells from peripheral blood mononuclear cells, taken in the second trimester of pregnancy. The receptors were gathered from a female donor with multiple sclerosis, enrolled in a pregnancy study.

The chain links TRBV28 to TRBJ1-1; D not resolved. The CDR3 has 13 residues. Germline V gene lookup returns CDR1 MDHEN and CDR2 SYDVKM. V gave up 6 bases and J gave up 5 bases, with 13 bases separating them. CDR3 coding DNA: TGTGCCAGCAGCCGAGTAAGGAGGACTGAAGCTTTCTTT. Amino acid sequence: CASSRVRRTEAFF.

V and J are TRBV29-1 and TRBJ2-2; D ambiguous. CDR3 size: 17 residues. Germline V gene lookup returns CDR1 SQVTM and CDR2 ANQGSEA. V was clipped by 6 bases and J by 0 bases, with 20 bases between them. The CDR3 DNA follows: TGCAGCGTCAACCCTAGGAGCGACGCATCGAACACCGGGGAGCTGTTTTTT. As protein: CSVNPRSDASNTGELFF.

This chain connects TRBV2 to TRBJ2-2, with 8 nucleotides matching TRBD2. V lost 6 bases and J lost 6; bases outside the gene matches: 6. Germline V gene data show CDR1 as SNHLY and CDR2 as FYNNEI. CDR3 size: 14 residues. Here the CDR3 reads CASRTLAGPGELFF. CDR3 DNA: TGTGCCAGCAGGACATTAGCGGGGCCCGGGGAGCTGTTTTTT.

The V gene is TRBV28, the J gene TRBJ1-5; D unclear. The CDR3 is made up of 12 amino acids. V shed 6 bases and J shed 4 bases, with 7 bases lying between them. Per the germline V gene, CDR1 is MDHEN and CDR2 is SYDVKM. The CDR3 DNA is TGTGCCAGCAGCACAAGTAATCAGCCCCAGCATTTT. This gives the protein CASSTSNQPQHF. The whole variable domain, remainder taken from reference TRBV28 and TRBJ1-5, is DVKVTQSSRYLVKRTGEKVFLECVQDMDHENMFWYRQDPGLGLRLIYFSYDVKMKEKGDIPEGYSVSREKKERFSLILESASTNQTSMYLCASSTSNQPQHFGDGTRLSIL.

This chain uses TRBV12-5 with TRBJ2-2; tentative D call: TRBD1 (5 bases). This CDR3 has 12 residues. The V gene's germline CDR1 is LGHNT and CDR2 FRNRAP. V was cut by 1 base and J by 8 bases, with 5 bases left in between. CDR3 sequence reads: CASGLGTGELFF. DNA of the CDR3: TGTGCTAGTGGTTTGGGGACAGGGGAGCTGTTTTTT.

The CDR3 loop reads CAISESWRSQGGEQYF. CDR3 nucleotides: TGTGCCATCAGTGAGTCTTGGAGGAGCCAGGGGGGCGAGCAGTACTTC. V is TRBV10-3 and J is TRBJ2-7; a possible D gene is TRBD1 (7 bases). CDR3 length: 16 residues. With 0 bases removed from V and 6 bases from J, the gap between germline ends came to 18 bases. Germline loops: CDR1 ENHRY, CDR2 SYGVKD.

The table lists this clone with a count of one. This sequence joins TRBV27 and TRBJ2-1; the match to TRBD2 covers 8 bases. Losses at the gene ends were 6 bases for V and 0 bases for J; bases not matched to a gene: 4. The germline V gene encodes CDR1 MNHEY and CDR2 SMNVEV (reference sequence). This CDR3 is built from 15 residues. Here the CDR3 reads CASRRGTSSYNEQFF. The CDR3 DNA reads as TGTGCCAGCAGGAGAGGGACTAGCTCCTACAATGAGCAGTTCTTC.

CDR3 DNA sequence: TGTGCCAGCAGTGGGGGCGGGAGGAGGGAGACCCAGTACTTC. Its translation: CASSGGGRRETQYF. The chain employs TRBV2 and TRBJ2-5, with 8 nucleotides matching TRBD2. Germline lookup yields CDR1 SNHLY and CDR2 FYNNEI. The CDR3 loop spans 14 amino acids. Unmatched junction bases numbered 6, after V lost 4 bases and J lost 5 bases.

By share, this clone counts as medium-sized. CDR3 amino acids: CATSKERGYYEQYF. CDR3 bases: TGTGCCACCAGCAAGGAACGGGGTTACTACGAGCAGTACTTC. The genes are TRBV15 and TRBJ2-7, with a weak D call TRBD2 (5 bases). From germline, CDR1 is LNHNV and CDR2 YYDKDF (reference sequence). This CDR3 spans 14 amino acids. V lost 4 bases and J lost 3, with 13 bases in between. The full variable domain, with the rest looked up from reference TRBV15 and TRBJ2-7, is DAMVIQNPRYQVTQFGKPVTLSCSQTLNHNVMYWYQQKSSQAPKLLFHYYDKDFNNEADTPDNFQSRRPNTSFCFLDIRSPGLGDTAMYLCATSKERGYYEQYFGPGTRLTVT.

This rearrangement joins TRBV7-3 to TRBJ2-1, with TRBD1 matching over 8 bases. V trimming: 5 bases; J trimming: 6 bases; junction bases outside the gene matches: 15. From germline, CDR1 is SGHTA and CDR2 FQGTGA. This CDR3 spans 17 amino acids. The CDR3 here is CASSKAAGGVRVNEQFF. The CDR3 DNA reads as TGTGCCAGCAGCAAAGCGGCAGGGGGCGTTAGGGTCAATGAGCAGTTCTTC.

The chain is built from TRBV9 and TRBJ1-2; D is perhaps TRBD1 (6 bases). This CDR3 has 14 residues. Deletions cut 1 base from V and 4 bases from J, with 11 bases between. Per germline, CDR1 SGDLS and CDR2 YYNGEE. CDR3 sequence (DNA): TGTGCCAGCAGCGTAACAGGGCATTCCTATGGCTACACCTTC. It yields the protein CASSVTGHSYGYTF.

This chain joins TRBV7-9 and TRBJ2-5; 9 bases align to TRBD2. CDR3 size: 13 residues. V dropped 4 bases and J dropped 3; count of bases not matched to a gene: 0. CDR1 and CDR2 (germline): SEHNR, FQNEAQ (reference sequence). In DNA, the CDR3 is TGTGCCAGCAGCTCTAGCGGGGAAGAGACCCAGTACTTC. This translates into CASSSSGEETQYF. Supplemented by reference TRBV7-9 and TRBJ2-5, the full variable domain reads DTGVSQNPRHKITKRGQNVTFRCDPISEHNRLYWYRQTLGQGPEFLTYFQNEAQLEKSRLLSDRFSAERPKGSFSTLEIQRTEQGDSAMYLCASSSSGEETQYFGPGTRLLVL.

The chain uses TRBV10-3 and TRBJ1-1, with 10 bases fitting TRBD1. CDR3 size: 15 residues. Germline assignment: CDR1 ENHRY and CDR2 SYGVKD. J was trimmed by 1 base and V by 6 bases; bases with no gene match: 5. DNA for the CDR3: TGTGCCATCAGCAGGGGGACAGGGGAGAACACTGAAGCTTTCTTT. Its translation: CAISRGTGENTEAFF.